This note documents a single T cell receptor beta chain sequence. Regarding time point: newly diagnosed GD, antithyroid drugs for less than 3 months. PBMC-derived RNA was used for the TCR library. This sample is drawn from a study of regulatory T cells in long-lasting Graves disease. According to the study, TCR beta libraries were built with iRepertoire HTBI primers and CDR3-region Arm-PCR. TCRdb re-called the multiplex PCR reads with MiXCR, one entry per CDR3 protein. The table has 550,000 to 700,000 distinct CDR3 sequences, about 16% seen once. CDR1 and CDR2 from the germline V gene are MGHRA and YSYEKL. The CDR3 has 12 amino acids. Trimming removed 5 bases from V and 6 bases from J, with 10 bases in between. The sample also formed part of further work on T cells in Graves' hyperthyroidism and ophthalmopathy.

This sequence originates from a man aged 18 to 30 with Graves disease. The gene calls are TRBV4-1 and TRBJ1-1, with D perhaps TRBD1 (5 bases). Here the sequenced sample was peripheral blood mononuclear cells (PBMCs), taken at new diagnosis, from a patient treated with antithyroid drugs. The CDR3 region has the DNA TGCGCCAGCAGCGGGGCCGCGGCTGAAGCTTTCTTT. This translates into CASSGAAAEAFF.